Sequencing of this TCR beta chain was carried out in a study of beta chain features in type 1 diabetes. Details on this clone: Its specificity is not known.

Expressed TCRB transcripts were sequenced because the isolated RNA had all been reverse transcribed beforehand. TCRdb's copy holds only in-frame clones and misses some; the assay was immunoSEQ multiplex PCR. This sample has over 150,000 clones, with roughly 8% found just once. Study-wide findings and caveats: Whether TCRB rearrangement is influenced by HLA type went unresolved here. Patients with type 1 diabetes showed fewer VDJ junction insertions and more deletions. In the patient group, naive, central memory and Treg TCRB repertoires seemed more alike than in the healthy donor group.

Donors underwent one heparinised blood draw, 100 to 150 mL on average. Germline V gives CDR1 GTSNPN, CDR2 SVGIG (reference sequence). V lost 0 bases and J 8 bases, leaving 11 bases between the germline ends. The length of the CDR3 is 13 residues. The TCR sequence derives from a man between 18 and 35 years old in good health. This rearrangement joins TRBV30 to TRBJ1-3, with D unresolved. Sample: central memory CD4+ T cells from blood. In DNA form, the CDR3 reads TGTGCCTGGAGTGTACAGCCGCTTGACACCATATATTTT. It translates to CAWSVQPLDTIYF.